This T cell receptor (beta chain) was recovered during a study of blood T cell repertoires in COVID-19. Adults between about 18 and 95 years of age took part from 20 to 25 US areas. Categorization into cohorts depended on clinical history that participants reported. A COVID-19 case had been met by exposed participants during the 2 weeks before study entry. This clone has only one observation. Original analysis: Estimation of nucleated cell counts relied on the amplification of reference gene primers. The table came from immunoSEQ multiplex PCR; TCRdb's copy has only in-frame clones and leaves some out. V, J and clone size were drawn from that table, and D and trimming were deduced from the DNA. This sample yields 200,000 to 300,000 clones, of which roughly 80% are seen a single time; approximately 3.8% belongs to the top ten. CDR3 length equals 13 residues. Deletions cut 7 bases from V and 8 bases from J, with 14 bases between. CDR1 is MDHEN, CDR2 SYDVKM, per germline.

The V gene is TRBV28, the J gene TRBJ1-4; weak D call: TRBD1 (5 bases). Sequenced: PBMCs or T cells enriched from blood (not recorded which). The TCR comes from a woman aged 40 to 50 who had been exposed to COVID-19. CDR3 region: CASTTGFWEKLFF. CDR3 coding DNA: TGTGCCAGCACCACAGGCTTTTGGGAAAAACTGTTTTTT.